This paragraph covers one TCR beta chain sequence. Primers for the PCR totalled 60 Vbeta and 13 Jbeta. Assay used: immunoSEQ multiplex PCR; TCRdb lists only in-frame clones, some missing. In the table there are about 110,000 clones, approximately 70% of which are singletons. The data derive from a study of cytomegalovirus exposure and HLA in healthy donors. The CDR3 is made up of 13 amino acids. V was clipped by 4 bases and J by 7 bases, with 10 bases between them. Germline V gene sequence: CDR1 MGHDK, CDR2 SYGVNS. Sequencing was done on a sample of PBMCs. V usage is TRBV25-1 and J usage is TRBJ1-4; D is unresolved. The sequence came from a man aged 25-40 years in good health and CMV-seropositive. The CDR3 DNA reads TGTGCCAGCAGTGCCGTTAATCGTGAAAAACTGTTTTTT. Encoded protein: CASSAVNREKLFF.